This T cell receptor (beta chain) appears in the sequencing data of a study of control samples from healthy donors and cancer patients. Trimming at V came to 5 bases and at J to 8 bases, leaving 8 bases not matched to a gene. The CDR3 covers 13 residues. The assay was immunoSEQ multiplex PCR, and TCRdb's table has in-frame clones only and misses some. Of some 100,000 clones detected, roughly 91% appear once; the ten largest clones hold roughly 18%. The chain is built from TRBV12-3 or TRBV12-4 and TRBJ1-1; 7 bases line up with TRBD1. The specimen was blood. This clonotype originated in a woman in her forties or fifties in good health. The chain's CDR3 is CASSTLRGLEAFF. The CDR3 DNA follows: TGTGCCAGCAGTACCCTGAGGGGGCTGGAAGCTTTCTTT.